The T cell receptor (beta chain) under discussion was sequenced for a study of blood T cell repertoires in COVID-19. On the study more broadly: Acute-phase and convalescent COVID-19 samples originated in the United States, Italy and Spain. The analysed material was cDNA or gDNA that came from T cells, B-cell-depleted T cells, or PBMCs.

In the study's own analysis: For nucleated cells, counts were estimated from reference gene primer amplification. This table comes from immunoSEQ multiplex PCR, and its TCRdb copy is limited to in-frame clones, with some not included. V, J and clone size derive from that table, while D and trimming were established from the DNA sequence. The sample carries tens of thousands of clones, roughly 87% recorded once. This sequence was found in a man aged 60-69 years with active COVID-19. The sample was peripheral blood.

The CDR3 bases are TGCGCCAGCAGCTCGACCACAGGGAACACCGGGGAGCTGTTTTTT. Its translation is CASSSTTGNTGELFF. This sequence joins TRBV5-1 and TRBJ2-2; D might be TRBD1 (5 bases). The CDR3 covers 15 residues. V lost 3 bases and J lost 1, with 10 bases in between. Looked up from germline, CDR1 is SGHRS and CDR2 is YFSETQ.